The rows below give T cell receptor beta chains drawn from one sample of a study of cytomegalovirus exposure and HLA in healthy donors. TCRdb's copy holds only in-frame clones and misses some; the assay was immunoSEQ multiplex PCR. The table records about 120,000 clones, roughly 80% of them present only once. The sequenced sample was PBMCs. These receptors all stem from a female donor in good health and CMV-seronegative. The conserved cysteine and the conserved F or W are not part of the CDR3 here. Clone size is shown for a subset of rows, as once, few, many or a class of expanded clone.

few TRBJ1-5 TRBV2 ASRTASGEGQPQH
NA TRBJ2-7 TRBV6-6 ASSYSGGSYEQY
few TRBJ1-5 TRBV5-1 ASSIDSPTNQPQH
NA TRBJ1-1 TRBV2 ASTRAGLNTEAF
NA TRBJ2-2 TRBV6-5 ASSYERGAGELF
NA TRBJ2-7 TRBV9 ASSPRTEGYEQY
NA TRBJ1-1 TRBV27 ASSLSISGEAF
once TRBJ2-6 TRBV7-9 ASSPAPGTGGSGANVLT
once TRBJ2-1 TRBV11-2 ASSLELGWVSVQF
NA TRBJ2-5 TRBV9 ASSVDPSGGLQETQY
NA TRBJ2-5 TRBV7-2 ASRKKSLGEPQETQY
NA TRBJ1-4 TRBV4-2 ASSQLSAGSATNEKLF
NA TRBJ2-2 TRBV2 ASRLAGDFSGELF
NA TRBJ2-3 TRBV15 ATSARLRDTQY
NA TRBJ2-2 TRBV27 ASCRGQGYTGELF
NA TRBJ1-1 TRBV2 ASSLDVAYSTEAF
NA TRBJ1-3 TRBV7-8 ASSLRTVGNTIY
NA TRBJ1-2 TRBV2 ASSESRGHYGYT
NA TRBJ2-1 TRBV6-6 ASTPQGSSYNEQF
NA NA TRBV5-4 ASSSSGGAPYEQY
once TRBJ1-1 TRBV7-2 ASSLRTSPEAF
NA TRBJ2-7 TRBV5-1 ASSLDWANEQY
NA TRBJ2-7 TRBV2 ASSTTTGASSYEQY
NA TRBJ1-1 TRBV5-6 ASSGGQGESTEAF
NA TRBJ2-2 TRBV27 ASGLTGTANTGELF
NA TRBJ2-1 TRBV7-9 ASSLRLAGGSRDNEQF
NA TRBJ2-6 TRBV6-6 ASSRTGGLHTPVLT
NA TRBJ2-3 TRBV11-2 ASSLGGGVTDTQY
NA TRBJ2-7 TRBV20-1 SGKDSLEQY
once TRBJ1-2 TRBV30 AWDRGPLEDGYT
NA TRBJ1-5 TRBV27 ASSEDRGNQPQH
NA TRBJ1-4 TRBV4-3 ASSQGQYATNEKLF
once TRBJ1-3 TRBV5-1 ASSFESSSGNTIY
NA TRBJ2-1 TRBV4-3 ASSQDGTGGSYNEQF
NA TRBJ2-4 TRBV2 ASSEGSLADIQY
NA TRBJ1-2 TRBV2 ASSDLGYT
NA TRBJ2-1 TRBV14 ASSQVGARGGQVEQF
few TRBJ2-7 TRBV4-1 ASSQVAGAPYEQY
NA TRBJ2-3 TRBV5-1 ASVQSAGGKDTQY
NA TRBJ2-1 TRBV6-1 ASSGRGLATNNEQF
NA TRBJ2-7 TRBV4-3 ASSQDGAGGRDEQY
NA TRBJ1-1 TRBV19 ASSVMTRGEAF
few TRBJ2-2 TRBV7-9 ASSDINRGKGELF
once TRBJ2-3 TRBV6-5 ASSSSGLTQY
once TRBJ2-2 TRBV27 ASSLGAGVSGELF
few TRBJ1-3 TRBV7-9 ASSLDRQDGPIY
NA TRBJ1-2 TRBV10-3 AISSQPIPNYGYT
few TRBJ1-1 TRBV5-4 ASSEPGYTEAF
NA TRBJ1-6 TRBV6-1 ASSGQAGSPLH
once TRBJ2-3 TRBV27 ASSPTPGGTTQY
few TRBJ1-1 TRBV29-1 SVRSGLTEAF
few TRBJ1-1 TRBV25-1 ASSEWERGEEAF
few TRBJ2-2 TRBV4-3 ASSQSLRGTGELF
once TRBJ2-4 TRBV7-9 ASSFSGGPKNIQY
once TRBJ1-2 TRBV27 ASSARQFPCGYT
NA TRBJ2-2 TRBV7-2 ASSLGGGLSGELF
NA TRBJ1-2 TRBV27 ASSDTGQGGPGYT
NA TRBJ2-7 TRBV5-4 ASSFPGLDNEQY
NA TRBJ2-7 TRBV5-1 ASRVDPGGAYEQY